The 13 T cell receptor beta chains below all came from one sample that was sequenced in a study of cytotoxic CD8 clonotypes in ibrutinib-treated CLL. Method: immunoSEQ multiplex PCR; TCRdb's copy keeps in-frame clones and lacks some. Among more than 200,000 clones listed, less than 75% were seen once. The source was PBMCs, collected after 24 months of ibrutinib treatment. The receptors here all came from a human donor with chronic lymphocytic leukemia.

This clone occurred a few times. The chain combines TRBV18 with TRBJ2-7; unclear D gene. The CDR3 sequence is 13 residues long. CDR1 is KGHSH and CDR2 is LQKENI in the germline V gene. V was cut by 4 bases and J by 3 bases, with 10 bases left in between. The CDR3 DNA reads TGTGCCAGCTCACTTGTACGTAGCTACGAGCAGTACTTC. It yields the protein CASSLVRSYEQYF.

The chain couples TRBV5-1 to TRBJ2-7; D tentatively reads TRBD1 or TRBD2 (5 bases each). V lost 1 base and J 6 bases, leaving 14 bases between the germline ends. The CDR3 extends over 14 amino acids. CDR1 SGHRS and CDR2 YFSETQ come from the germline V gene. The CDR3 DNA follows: TGCGCCAGCAGCTTGTCAGGCCCGGGGCTCGAGCAGTACTTC. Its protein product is CASSLSGPGLEQYF.

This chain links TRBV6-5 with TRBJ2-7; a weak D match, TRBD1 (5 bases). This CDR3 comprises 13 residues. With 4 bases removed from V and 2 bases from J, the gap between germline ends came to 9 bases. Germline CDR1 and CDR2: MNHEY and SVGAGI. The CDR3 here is CASSFGQPYEQYF. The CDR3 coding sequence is TGTGCCAGCAGTTTCGGACAACCCTACGAGCAGTACTTC.

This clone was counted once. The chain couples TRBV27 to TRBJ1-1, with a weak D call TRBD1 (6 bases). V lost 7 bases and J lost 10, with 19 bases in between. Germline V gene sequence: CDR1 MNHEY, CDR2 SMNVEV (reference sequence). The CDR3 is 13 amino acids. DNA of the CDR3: TGTGCCAGCAACCCTAATGGGGGGCTGGCAGCTTTCTTT. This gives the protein CASNPNGGLAAFF.

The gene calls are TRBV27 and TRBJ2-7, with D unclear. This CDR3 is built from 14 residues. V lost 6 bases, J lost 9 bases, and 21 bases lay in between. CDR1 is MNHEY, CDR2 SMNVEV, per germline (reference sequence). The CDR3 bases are TGTGCCAGCAGGACCTCCCGCACAGCAATGAGGCAGTACTTC. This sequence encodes CASRTSRTAMRQYF.

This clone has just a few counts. CDR3 DNA: TGTGCCAGCAGCCAAGAAACCCGCGGCCAGCTCACAGATACGCAGTATTTT. This codes for CASSQETRGQLTDTQYF. V and J are TRBV4-2 and TRBJ2-3, with D uncertain. Trimming shortened V by 0 bases and J by 2 bases, and 15 bases separated the two germline ends. CDR1 is LGHNA, CDR2 YNFKEQ, per germline. This CDR3 is built from 17 residues.

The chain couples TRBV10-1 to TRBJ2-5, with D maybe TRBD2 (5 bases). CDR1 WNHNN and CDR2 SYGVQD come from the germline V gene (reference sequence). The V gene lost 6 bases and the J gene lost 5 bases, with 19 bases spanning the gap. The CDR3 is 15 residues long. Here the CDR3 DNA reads TGCGCCAGCAGGGGGAGTCGTACGGGTTGGGAGACCCAGTACTTC. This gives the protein CASRGSRTGWETQYF.

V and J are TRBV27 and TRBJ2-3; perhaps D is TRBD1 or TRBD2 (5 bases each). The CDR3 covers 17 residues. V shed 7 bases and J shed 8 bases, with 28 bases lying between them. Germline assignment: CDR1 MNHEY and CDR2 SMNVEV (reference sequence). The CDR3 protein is CASIGERWDHPQSTQYF. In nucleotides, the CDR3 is TGTGCCAGCATCGGGGAGCGTTGGGACCATCCACAGAGTACGCAGTATTTT.

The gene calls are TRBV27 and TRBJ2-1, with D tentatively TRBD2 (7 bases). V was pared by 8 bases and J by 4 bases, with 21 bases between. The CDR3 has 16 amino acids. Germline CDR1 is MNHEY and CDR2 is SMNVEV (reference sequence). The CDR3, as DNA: TGTGCCAGCTTTGAACCCCAAGCGGGGACATACAATGAGCAGTTCTTC. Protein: CASFEPQAGTYNEQFF.

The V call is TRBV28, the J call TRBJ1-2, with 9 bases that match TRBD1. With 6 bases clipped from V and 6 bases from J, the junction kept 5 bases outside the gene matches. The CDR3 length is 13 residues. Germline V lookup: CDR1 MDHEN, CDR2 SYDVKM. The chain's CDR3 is CASREWTGDGYTF. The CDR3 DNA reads TGTGCCAGCAGGGAATGGACAGGGGATGGCTACACCTTC.

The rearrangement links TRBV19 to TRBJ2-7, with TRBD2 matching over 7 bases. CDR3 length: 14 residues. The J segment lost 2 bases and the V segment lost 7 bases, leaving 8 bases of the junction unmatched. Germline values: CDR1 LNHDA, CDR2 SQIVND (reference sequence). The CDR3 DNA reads TGTGCCAGTACGGACCGAGCGGGACCCTACGAGCAGTACTTC. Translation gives CASTDRAGPYEQYF. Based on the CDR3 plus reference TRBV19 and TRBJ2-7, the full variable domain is DGGITQSPKYLFRKEGQNVTLSCEQNLNHDAMYWYRQDPGQGLRLIYYSQIVNDFQKGDIAEGYSVSREKKESFPLTVTSAQKNPTAFYLCASTDRAGPYEQYFGPGTRLTVT.

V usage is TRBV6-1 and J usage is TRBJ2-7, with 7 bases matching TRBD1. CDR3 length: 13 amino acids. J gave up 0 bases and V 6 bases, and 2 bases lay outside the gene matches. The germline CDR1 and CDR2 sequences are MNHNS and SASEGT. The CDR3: CASRRQGSYEQYF. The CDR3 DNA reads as TGTGCCAGCAGGAGACAGGGCTCCTACGAGCAGTACTTC.

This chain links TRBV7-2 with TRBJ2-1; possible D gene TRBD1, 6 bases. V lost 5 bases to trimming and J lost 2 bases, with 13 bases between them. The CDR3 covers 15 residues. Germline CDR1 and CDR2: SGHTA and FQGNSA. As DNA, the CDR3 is TGTGCCAGCAGCGACCGGGACACGACCTACAATGAGCAGTTCTTC. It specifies CASSDRDTTYNEQFF.